This is a list of T cell receptor beta chains from one sample in a study of cytomegalovirus exposure and HLA in healthy donors. Profiled with immunoSEQ multiplex PCR; TCRdb holds only in-frame clones, not every one. The table shows around 150,000 clones, with 75% to 80% occurring only once. The sequencing sample was made of PBMCs. All receptors derive from a man aged 50 to 60 in good health and CMV-seropositive. Each CDR3 is given with its conserved first and last residue. The order of the fields is V gene, clone size, D gene, J gene, CDR3 protein, CDR3 DNA. A D gene is named only where the DNA matches it firmly. A clone size is listed for some rows: how often the clone was seen (once, few, many), or a class if it is expanded.

>TRBV10-3|NA|TRBD2|TRBJ2-1
CAISESLAGGLRFNNEQFF
TGTGCCATCAGTGAGTCGCTAGCGGGGGGCCTAAGATTTAACAATGAGCAGTTCTTC
>TRBV28|NA|TRBD1|TRBJ1-6
CASSSGQPSSPLHF
TGTGCCAGCAGCTCGGGACAGCCTAGTTCACCCCTCCACTTT
>TRBV19|NA|NA|TRBJ1-1
CASSIADTEAFF
TGTGCCAGTAGTATAGCGGACACTGAAGCTTTCTTT
>TRBV28|NA|TRBD1|TRBJ1-5
CASSSIRQGASQPQHF
TGTGCCAGCAGTTCCATTAGACAGGGGGCAAGTCAGCCCCAGCATTTT
>TRBV2|once|TRBD1|TRBJ2-1
CASSEPRDSSYNEQFF
TGTGCCAGCAGCGAACCCCGGGACAGCTCCTACAATGAGCAGTTCTTC
>TRBV5-1|NA|NA|TRBJ2-1
CASSLGSSHEQFF
TGCGCCAGCAGCTTGGGTAGTAGCCATGAGCAGTTCTTC
>TRBV4-1|once|NA|TRBJ1-6
CASSSYQTGINSPLHF
TGCGCCAGCAGCAGTTACCAGACAGGTATTAATTCACCCCTCCACTTT
>TRBV27|few|TRBD2|TRBJ2-5
CASSFVSGGQETQYF
TGTGCCAGCAGTTTTGTTAGCGGGGGACAAGAGACCCAGTACTTC
>TRBV19|NA|TRBD1|TRBJ1-1
CASSARQGINTEAFF
TGTGCCAGTAGTGCACGACAGGGGATAAACACTGAAGCTTTCTTT
>TRBV5-1|once|NA|TRBJ2-2
CASSFGGNTGELFF
TGCGCCAGCAGCTTCGGGGGGAACACCGGGGAGCTGTTTTTT
>TRBV28|NA|NA|TRBJ1-2
CASSGRRQTYGYTF
TGTGCCAGCAGCGGCAGACGACAGACTTATGGCTACACCTTC
>TRBV6-1|NA|NA|TRBJ2-7
CASSELGSSYEQYF
TGTGCCAGCAGTGAACTAGGTAGCTCCTACGAGCAGTACTTC
>TRBV29-1|once|NA|TRBJ1-6
CSVADRLNSPLHF
TGCAGCGTTGCCGACAGGCTAAATTCACCCCTCCACTTT
>TRBV14|NA|NA|TRBJ1-4
CASSRRQVSGEKLFF
TGTGCCAGCAGCCGTCGACAGGTGTCTGGGGAAAAACTGTTTTTT
>TRBV28|NA|TRBD1|TRBJ1-5
CASTILGQGPNQPQHF
TGTGCCAGCACCATCCTGGGACAGGGCCCCAATCAGCCCCAGCATTTT
>TRBV5-1|NA|NA|TRBJ2-1
CASSLGVRTRVNEQFF
TGCGCCAGCAGCTTGGGGGTCAGGACACGGGTGAATGAGCAGTTCTTC
>TRBV7-3|NA|TRBD2|TRBJ2-3
CASSLAGAPGTQYF
TGTGCCAGCAGTCTAGCGGGGGCCCCGGGTACGCAGTATTTT
>TRBV6-5|NA|TRBD1|TRBJ1-2
CASSLWTGGEGYTF
TGTGCCAGCAGTCTTTGGACAGGGGGCGAGGGCTACACCTTC
>TRBV7-9|NA|NA|TRBJ1-3
CASSKGPAGNTIYF
TGTGCCAGCAGTAAGGGGCCGGCTGGAAACACCATATATTTT
>TRBV7-9|once|NA|TRBJ2-3
CASSLATVTDTQYF
TGTGCCAGCAGCTTAGCTACGGTCACAGATACGCAGTATTTT
>TRBV27|NA|TRBD1|TRBJ1-3
CASRPSGGVGNTIYF
TGTGCCAGCAGACCATCAGGGGGCGTTGGAAACACCATATATTTT
>TRBV5-1|NA|TRBD1|TRBJ1-2
CASSLGQGGYGYTF
TGCGCCAGCAGCTTGGGACAGGGAGGCTATGGCTACACCTTC
>TRBV25-1|NA|TRBD1|TRBJ2-2
CASSEGPGQGITGELFF
TGTGCCAGCAGTGAAGGACCAGGACAGGGCATAACCGGGGAGCTGTTTTTT
>TRBV6-5|few|NA|TRBJ1-4
CASRHGTTNEKLFF
TGTGCCAGCAGACACGGGACAACTAATGAAAAACTGTTTTTT
>TRBV13|NA|TRBD1|TRBJ2-2
CASSPRTGGNGELFF
TGTGCCAGCAGCCCCAGGACAGGGGGCAACGGGGAGCTGTTTTTT
>TRBV9|once|NA|TRBJ2-5
CASSVGYGETQYF
TGTGCCAGCAGCGTAGGATACGGAGAGACCCAGTACTTC
>TRBV2|NA|TRBD2|TRBJ2-1
CASSGSGGAWNEQFF
TGTGCCAGCAGCGGAAGCGGGGGGGCTTGGAATGAGCAGTTCTTC
>TRBV6-1|once|NA|TRBJ1-1
CASSDGAGDTEAFF
TGTGCCAGCAGTGATGGGGCAGGGGACACTGAAGCTTTCTTT
>TRBV7-2|few|NA|TRBJ2-7
CASSSLPGEQPYEQYF
TGTGCCAGCAGCTCTCTCCCGGGGGAACAGCCCTACGAGCAGTACTTC
>TRBV28|NA|NA|TRBJ1-2
CASSLARGTYGYTF
TGTGCCAGCAGTTTGGCCCGGGGGACCTATGGCTACACCTTC
>TRBV28|NA|NA|TRBJ1-1
CASTPYGTQNTEAFF
TGTGCCAGCACACCCTACGGGACACAGAACACTGAAGCTTTCTTT
>TRBV25-1|NA|TRBD1|TRBJ1-1
CASSEVGNRGRDTEAFF
TGTGCCAGCAGTGAAGTTGGGAACAGGGGAAGGGACACTGAAGCTTTCTTT
>TRBV5-6|once|NA|TRBJ1-2
CASSLQGSGYTF
TGTGCCAGCAGCTTACAGGGAAGTGGCTACACCTTC
>TRBV5-5|NA|NA|TRBJ1-1
CASSLVSNTEAFF
TGTGCCAGCAGCTTGGTCTCGAACACTGAAGCTTTCTTT
>TRBV6-1|NA|NA|TRBJ2-4
CASSELQTKAKNIQYF
TGTGCCAGCAGTGAGCTACAGACAAAAGCCAAAAACATTCAGTACTTC
>TRBV9|NA|NA|TRBJ2-5
CASSWQGEETQYF
TGTGCCAGCAGCTGGCAAGGGGAAGAGACCCAGTACTTC
>TRBV2|NA|TRBD1|TRBJ1-2
CASSEESGTGKGYTF
TGTGCCAGCAGTGAAGAATCTGGGACAGGGAAAGGCTACACCTTC
>TRBV13|NA|NA|TRBJ2-5
CASSPGVWETQYF
TGTGCCAGCAGCCCAGGGGTGTGGGAGACCCAGTACTTC
>TRBV14|NA|TRBD1|TRBJ2-5
CASSPATGGATQYF
TGTGCCAGCAGCCCGGCGACAGGGGGCGCGACCCAGTACTTC
>TRBV11-2|NA|TRBD1|TRBJ1-5
CASSSDRVGNQPQHF
TGTGCCAGCAGCTCGGACAGGGTAGGAAATCAGCCCCAGCATTTT
>TRBV28|NA|TRBD1|TRBJ1-5
CASSLRGGLYSNQPQHF
TGTGCCAGCAGTTTAAGAGGGGGCCTTTATAGCAATCAGCCCCAGCATTTT
>TRBV6-1|NA|TRBD1|TRBJ1-2
CASRGQSSYGYTF
TGTGCCAGCCGGGGACAGAGTTCCTACGGCTACACCTTC
>TRBV19|NA|NA|TRBJ1-3
CASFGQPNLSGNTIYF
TGTGCCAGTTTTGGGCAGCCAAACCTCTCTGGAAACACCATATATTTT
>TRBV28|once|TRBD1|TRBJ1-2
CASRPGQGIDYGYTF
TGTGCCAGCAGGCCAGGACAGGGGATCGACTATGGCTACACCTTC
>TRBV6-4|NA|NA|TRBJ2-3
CASSELAGSYTQYF
TGTGCCAGCAGTGAGCTGGCAGGGTCATATACGCAGTATTTT
>TRBV28|NA|NA|TRBJ1-1
CASSPVGRGAFF
TGTGCCAGCAGCCCCGTCGGCAGGGGAGCTTTCTTT
>TRBV2|NA|TRBD1|TRBJ2-3
CASILQNPRDRGQDTQYF
TGTGCCAGCATTCTCCAAAACCCCCGGGACAGGGGGCAGGATACGCAGTATTTT
>TRBV2|NA|NA|TRBJ1-1
CASVQGWTMNTEAFF
TGTGCCAGCGTCCAGGGCTGGACCATGAACACTGAAGCTTTCTTT
>TRBV7-9|NA|NA|TRBJ2-2
CASSFGAGELFF
TGTGCCAGCAGCTTCGGGGCCGGGGAGCTGTTTTTT
>TRBV29-1|NA|TRBD1|TRBJ2-1
CSGGQGRRNEQFF
TGCAGCGGGGGACAGGGAAGGAGGAATGAGCAGTTCTTC
>TRBV11-3|NA|TRBD2|TRBJ2-1
CASSLGGGAQFF
TGTGCCAGCAGCTTAGGGGGGGGTGCGCAGTTCTTC
>TRBV2|NA|NA|TRBJ2-1
CASGGYNYNEQFF
TGTGCCAGCGGGGGGTACAACTACAATGAGCAGTTCTTC
>TRBV6-1|NA|NA|TRBJ1-5
CASRSQGSAQPQHF
TGTGCCAGCAGGAGCCAGGGAAGCGCTCAGCCCCAGCATTTT